The rows below give T cell receptor beta chains drawn from one sample of a study of blood T cell repertoires in COVID-19. Sequencing used immunoSEQ multiplex PCR; TCRdb keeps in-frame clones, though not all of them. The repertoire holds fewer than 130,000 clones, with 85% to 90% as singletons. The sequenced sample was peripheral blood. These receptors were taken from a woman aged 45 to 65 with acute or convalescent COVID-19. The conserved cysteine and the conserved F or W are not part of the CDR3 here. The order of the fields is CDR3 protein, D gene, J gene, V gene, clone size. The D gene is left open where the match is weak. Size tells how often a clone was seen (once, few, many) or the class of an expanded clone, and some rows leave it out.

ASSWSGSSYEQY TRBD2 TRBJ2-7 TRBV27 .
ASSLAQGKEYEQY . TRBJ2-7 TRBV18 .
ASSFTVLSNEQY . TRBJ2-7 TRBV11-2 once
ATSDPGQGTYEQY TRBD1 TRBJ2-7 TRBV24-1 .
ASSPGVGLAGGQQF TRBD2 TRBJ2-1 TRBV18 .
SASIPGLADPRDEQY TRBD2 TRBJ2-7 TRBV20-1 .
ASSSGGETQY TRBD2 TRBJ2-5 TRBV5-5 .
ASSHNGRNEQF TRBD2 TRBJ2-1 TRBV3-1/TRBV3-2 once
ASSPRLAGGTETQY TRBD2 TRBJ2-5 TRBV5-6 .
ASSFGGSNNEQF TRBD2 TRBJ2-1 TRBV5-1 .
ASRASGANYGYT . TRBJ1-2 TRBV2 .
ATSDGSQGWTDTQY . TRBJ2-3 TRBV24-1 .
ASSFGGTYSNQPQH . TRBJ1-5 TRBV5-6 .
ASSPRGRGRSGANVLT TRBD1 TRBJ2-6 TRBV13 .
ASSLFYNEQF . TRBJ2-1 TRBV7-2 .
ASSERNRGYEQY TRBD1 TRBJ2-7 TRBV6-1 .
ASSLDIGYNEQF . TRBJ2-1 TRBV11-2 .
ASSLAGQGNTIY TRBD1 TRBJ1-3 TRBV11-2 .
ASSQVVAGGGEQF TRBD2 TRBJ2-1 TRBV3-1/TRBV3-2 .